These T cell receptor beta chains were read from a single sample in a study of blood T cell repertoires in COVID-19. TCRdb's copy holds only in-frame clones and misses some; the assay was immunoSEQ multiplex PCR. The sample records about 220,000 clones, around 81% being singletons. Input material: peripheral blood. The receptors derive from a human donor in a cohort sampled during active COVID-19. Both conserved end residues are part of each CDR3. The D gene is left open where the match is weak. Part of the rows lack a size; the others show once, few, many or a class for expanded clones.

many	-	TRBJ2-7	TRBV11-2	CATHPTGGYEQYF	TGTGCTACCCACCCAACCGGAGGCTACGAGCAGTACTTC
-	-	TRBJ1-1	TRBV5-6	CASSLDSVGATEAFF	TGTGCCAGCAGCTTAGACTCCGTGGGGGCCACTGAAGCTTTCTTT
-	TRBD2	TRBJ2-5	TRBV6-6	CASSRPSGREAETQYF	TGTGCCAGCAGTCGACCTAGCGGGAGGGAGGCGGAGACCCAGTACTTC
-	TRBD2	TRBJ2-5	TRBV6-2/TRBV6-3	CASSSTSGQETQYF	TGTGCCAGCAGCTCGACTAGCGGCCAAGAGACCCAGTACTTC
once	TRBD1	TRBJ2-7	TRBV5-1	CASSFRDSYSYEQYF	TGCGCCAGCAGCTTCCGGGACAGTTACTCCTACGAGCAGTACTTC
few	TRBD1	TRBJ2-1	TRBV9	CASSGTGTVLPQQFF	TGTGCCAGCAGCGGGACCGGGACAGTCCTACCTCAGCAGTTCTTC
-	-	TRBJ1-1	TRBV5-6	CASSLVQSDTEAFF	TGTGCCAGCAGCTTGGTTCAGTCTGACACTGAAGCTTTCTTT
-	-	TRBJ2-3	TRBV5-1	CASSFRGKQDTQYF	TGCGCCAGCAGCTTTAGGGGGAAGCAAGATACGCAGTATTTT
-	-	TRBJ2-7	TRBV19	CASSIVLGATYEQYF	TGTGCCAGTAGTATAGTCCTGGGGGCCACCTACGAGCAGTACTTC
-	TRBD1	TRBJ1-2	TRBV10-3	CAISMTGVHGYTF	TGTGCCATCAGTATGACAGGGGTCCATGGCTACACCTTC
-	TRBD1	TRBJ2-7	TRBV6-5	CASIKGTGYYEQYF	TGTGCCAGCATCAAAGGGACAGGGTACTACGAGCAGTACTTC
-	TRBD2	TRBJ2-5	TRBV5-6	CASSRGLAGGETQYF	TGTGCCAGCAGCCGGGGACTAGCGGGAGGAGAGACCCAGTACTTC
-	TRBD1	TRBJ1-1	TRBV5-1	CASSSGQGGSTEAFF	TGCGCCAGCAGCTCGGGACAGGGGGGAAGTACTGAAGCTTTCTTT
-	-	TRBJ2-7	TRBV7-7	CASSFSTGSSYEQYF	TGTGCTAGCAGCTTTAGCACAGGGAGCTCCTACGAGCAGTACTTC
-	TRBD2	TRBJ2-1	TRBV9	CASSAIGTSGTNEQFF	TGTGCCAGCAGCGCGATCGGGACTAGCGGAACGAATGAGCAGTTCTTC
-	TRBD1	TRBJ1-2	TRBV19	CASSRDRGTGLYGYTF	TGTGCCAGTAGTCGGGACAGGGGAACGGGTCTCTATGGCTACACCTTC
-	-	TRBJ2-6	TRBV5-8	CASSSSTGSYTGANVLTF	TGTGCCAGCAGCTCTTCAACAGGGAGCTACACTGGGGCCAACGTCCTGACTTTC
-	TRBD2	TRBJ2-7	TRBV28	CASSFGTSGKPSYEQYF	TGTGCCAGCAGTTTCGGGACTAGCGGGAAACCCTCCTACGAGCAGTACTTC
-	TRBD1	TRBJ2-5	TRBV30	CAWGGDRGFRETQYF	TGTGCCTGGGGGGGGGACAGGGGTTTTCGAGAGACCCAGTACTTC